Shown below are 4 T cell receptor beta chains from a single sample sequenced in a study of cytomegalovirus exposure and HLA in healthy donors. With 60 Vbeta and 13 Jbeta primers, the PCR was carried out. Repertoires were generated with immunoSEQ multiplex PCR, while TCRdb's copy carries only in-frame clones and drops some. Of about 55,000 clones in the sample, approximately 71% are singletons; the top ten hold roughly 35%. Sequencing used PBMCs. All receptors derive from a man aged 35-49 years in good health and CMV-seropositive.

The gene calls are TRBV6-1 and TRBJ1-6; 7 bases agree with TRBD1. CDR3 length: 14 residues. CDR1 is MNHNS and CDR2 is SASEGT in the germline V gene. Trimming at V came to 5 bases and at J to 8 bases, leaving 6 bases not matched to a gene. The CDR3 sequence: CASSRDSYYSPLHF. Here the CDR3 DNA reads TGTGCCAGCAGTCGGGACAGTTATTATTCACCCCTCCACTTT.

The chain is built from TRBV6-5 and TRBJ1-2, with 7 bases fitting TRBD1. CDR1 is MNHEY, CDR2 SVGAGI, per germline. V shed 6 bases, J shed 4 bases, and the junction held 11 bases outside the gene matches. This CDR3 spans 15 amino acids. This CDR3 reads CASSPLDRDLYGYTF. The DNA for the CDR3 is TGTGCCAGCAGCCCGCTAGACAGGGACCTCTATGGCTACACCTTC.

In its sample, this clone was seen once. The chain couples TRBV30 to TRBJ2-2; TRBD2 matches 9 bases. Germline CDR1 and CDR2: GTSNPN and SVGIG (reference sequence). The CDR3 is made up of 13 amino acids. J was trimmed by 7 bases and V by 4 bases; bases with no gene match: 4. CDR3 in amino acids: CAWTGTSHGELFF. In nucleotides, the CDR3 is TGTGCCTGGACCGGGACTAGCCACGGGGAGCTGTTTTTT.

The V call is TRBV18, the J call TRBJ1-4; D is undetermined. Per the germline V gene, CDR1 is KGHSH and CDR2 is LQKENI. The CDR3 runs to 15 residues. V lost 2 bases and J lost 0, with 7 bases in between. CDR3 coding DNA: TGTGCCAGCTCACCAAAGGGAGCAACTAATGAAAAACTGTTTTTT. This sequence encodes CASSPKGATNEKLFF.